The 24 T cell receptor beta chains given below trace back to one sample, sequenced in a study of blood T cell repertoires in COVID-19 (TCRdb year 2020). Libraries came from the immunoSEQ multiplex PCR assay. TCRdb limited this immuneACCESS table to in-frame rearrangements with V and J called. A share of clones is missing; checked studies link under half to unresolved V genes, and the rest is unexplained. The table for this sample lists 270,000 or so clones; 85% to 90% of them were counted only once. The biggest ten clones account for roughly 3.9% of the sample. Input material: PBMCs or T cells enriched from blood (not recorded which). All receptors come from a woman younger than 45 with acute COVID-19.

The V and J genes are TRBV6-5 and TRBJ2-1; D is possibly TRBD1 (6 bases). The CDR3 consists of 13 residues. The V and J ends lost 3 bases and 8 bases respectively, with 11 bases between them. Germline V gene sequence: CDR1 MNHEY, CDR2 SVGAGI. The CDR3 DNA is TGTGCCAGCAGTTATCTGGGGGCCTATGAGCAGTTCTTC. This translates into CASSYLGAYEQFF.

The chain links TRBV10-3 to TRBJ2-1; a weak D match, TRBD2 (6 bases). The V gene's germline CDR1 is ENHRY and CDR2 SYGVKD. V gave up 11 bases and J gave up 2 bases, with 19 bases separating them. CDR3 length: 15 residues. The CDR3 sequence is CAPTGGSGAYNEQFF. The CDR3 DNA reads as TGTGCCCCAACCGGGGGTAGCGGAGCCTACAATGAGCAGTTCTTC.

The rearrangement uses TRBV7-9 and TRBJ1-3, with 10 positions matching TRBD1. V trimming: 5 bases; J trimming: 2 bases; junction bases outside the gene matches: 3. Germline loops: CDR1 SEHNR, CDR2 FQNEAQ (reference sequence). The CDR3 is made up of 15 amino acids. In nucleotides, the CDR3 is TGTGCCAGCAGCCGCGGGACAGGGGCTGGAAACACCATATATTTT. Translating it yields CASSRGTGAGNTIYF.

The V gene is TRBV9, the J gene TRBJ2-1; D is perhaps TRBD2 (6 bases). CDR1 is SGDLS and CDR2 is YYNGEE in the germline V gene. V was clipped by 4 bases and J by 10 bases, with 18 bases between them. This CDR3 spans 14 amino acids. For the CDR3, the DNA is TGTGCCAGCAGCCCCCGCGGTGCGGCGGGAGAGCAGTTCTTC. Amino acids: CASSPRGAAGEQFF.

The V and J genes are TRBV6-5 and TRBJ2-3; 8 bases map to TRBD2. The CDR3 contains 15 residues. Germline CDR1 MNHEY, CDR2 SVGAGI. V gave up 6 bases and J gave up 4 bases; unmatched junction bases: 9. CDR3 sequence (DNA): TGTGCCAGCAGCTCTGGACTAGCAAGCTCAGATACGCAGTATTTT. It codes for CASSSGLASSDTQYF.

V is TRBV28 and J is TRBJ2-1, with D possibly being TRBD2 (5 bases). V lost 7 bases and J lost 7, with 11 bases in between. The germline gives CDR1 MDHEN, CDR2 SYDVKM. The CDR3 consists of 12 residues. CDR3 nucleotides: TGTGCCAGCACCGGATTAGCGAATGAGCAGTTCTTC. This sequence encodes CASTGLANEQFF.

The V and J genes are TRBV4-2 and TRBJ2-1; 7 nucleotides agree with TRBD2. The trim removed 1 base at V and 6 bases at J, leaving 12 bases unmatched. This CDR3 comprises 17 residues. CDR1 is LGHNA, CDR2 YNFKEQ, per germline. The CDR3 region is CASSQAVGASGLNEQFF. CDR3 DNA sequence: TGTGCCAGCAGCCAAGCCGTAGGGGCTAGCGGACTCAATGAGCAGTTCTTC.

The V gene is TRBV3-1 (or the pseudogene TRBV3-2), the J gene TRBJ2-1; 7 bases agree with TRBD1. Trimming removed 3 bases from V and 1 base from J; junction bases left unmatched: 3. CDR3 length: 15 residues. Germline CDR1 is LGHDT and CDR2 is YNNKEL (reference sequence). The CDR3 spells CASSQGQPSYNEQFF. The CDR3 nucleotides are TGTGCCAGCAGCCAGGGACAGCCATCCTACAATGAGCAGTTCTTC.

The chain is built from TRBV9 and TRBJ2-6; the D is unclear. Germline-derived CDR1 and CDR2 are SGDLS and YYNGEE. Between the trimmed V and J ends, which lost 3 bases and 0 bases, there was a span of 13 bases. The CDR3 covers 17 residues. The CDR3 sequence is CASSARVLHSGANVLTF. CDR3 nucleotides: TGTGCCAGCAGCGCACGGGTTCTCCACTCTGGGGCCAACGTCCTGACTTTC.

The chain couples TRBV18 to TRBJ1-5; D gene ambiguous. Germline V gene data show CDR1 as KGHSH and CDR2 as LQKENI. The CDR3 has 14 amino acids. Trimming removed 2 bases from V and 5 bases from J, with 10 bases in between. CDR3 coding DNA: TGTGCCAGCTCACCAGGCAGTTTGGATCAGCCCCAGCATTTT. Its translation: CASSPGSLDQPQHF.

For the CDR3, the DNA is TGCAGCGCCCAACAGGGGACCACCAACTATGGCTACACCTTC. Protein sequence: CSAQQGTTNYGYTF. V and J are TRBV29-1 and TRBJ1-2, with 7 bases matching TRBD1. The CDR3 runs 14 residues. After removal of 7 bases from V and 2 bases from J, the junction contained 10 bases not matched to a gene. CDR1 SQVTM and CDR2 ANQGSEA come from the germline V gene.

This chain uses TRBV6-5 with TRBJ2-7; TRBD2 might be the D (7 bases). Germline V gene sequence: CDR1 MNHEY, CDR2 SVGAGI. This CDR3 comprises 14 residues. Between the trimmed V and J ends, which lost 2 bases and 3 bases, there was a span of 11 bases. The CDR3 loop is CASSYEGGVYEQYF. The CDR3 DNA reads TGTGCCAGCAGTTACGAGGGGGGGGTCTACGAGCAGTACTTC.

The J gene is TRBJ1-2, the V gene TRBV28, with TRBD1 matching 10 bases. V trimming: 3 bases; J trimming: 1 base; junction bases outside the gene matches: 23. Germline CDR1 MDHEN, CDR2 SYDVKM. The CDR3 covers 22 residues. The CDR3 loop reads CASSFGSLIIVGDRGHNYGYTF. Written as DNA, the CDR3 is TGTGCCAGCAGTTTTGGTTCGCTCATCATTGTCGGGGACAGGGGCCATAACTATGGCTACACCTTC.

The chain is built from TRBV7-8 and TRBJ2-7; perhaps TRBD2 as D (5 bases). The germline gives CDR1 SGHVS, CDR2 FQNEAQ. V was cut by 6 bases and J by 5 bases, with 11 bases left in between. This CDR3 has 12 amino acids. The DNA of the CDR3 is TGTGCCAGCAGGAGGACTCAAGACGAGCAGTACTTC. This encodes CASRRTQDEQYF.

The chain couples TRBV5-1 to TRBJ2-7, with TRBD2 as a possible D gene (5 bases). Germline CDR1 and CDR2: SGHRS and YFSETQ. V lost 6 bases to trimming and J lost 0 bases, with 7 bases between them. The CDR3 totals 12 residues. CDR3 DNA: TGCGCCAGCATGGGGAGCTCCTACGAGCAGTACTTC. This codes for CASMGSSYEQYF.

V is TRBV28 and J is TRBJ2-3, with D tentatively TRBD1 (6 bases). Per germline, CDR1 MDHEN and CDR2 SYDVKM. The CDR3 runs to 16 residues. V dropped 6 bases and J dropped 0 bases, with 16 bases sitting between them. The CDR3 nucleotides are TGTGCCAGCAGAACTACTCGGACAGAGAGCACAGATACGCAGTATTTT. Its translation is CASRTTRTESTDTQYF.

The genes are TRBV7-9 and TRBJ1-3; the match to TRBD1 covers 9 bases. CDR3 length: 16 amino acids. The germline gives CDR1 SEHNR, CDR2 FQNEAQ (reference sequence). V was clipped by 5 bases and J by 0 bases; unmatched bases: 5. CDR3 residues: CASSGRGQGSGNTIYF. CDR3 nucleotide sequence: TGTGCCAGCAGCGGTCGGGGACAGGGCTCTGGAAACACCATATATTTT.

The V gene is TRBV13, the J gene TRBJ1-4; no clear D. V was trimmed by 1 base and J by 6 bases, leaving 6 bases between them. Germline V gene lookup returns CDR1 PRHDT and CDR2 FYEKMQ (reference sequence). The CDR3 runs to 13 residues. The CDR3 loop reads CASSLEAHEKLFF. The DNA for the CDR3 is TGTGCCAGCAGCTTAGAAGCCCATGAAAAACTGTTTTTT.

The chain joins TRBV28 to TRBJ1-2; 7 nucleotides align to TRBD1. V was pared by 5 bases and J by 3 bases, with 12 bases of the junction left unmatched. Per the germline V gene, CDR1 is MDHEN and CDR2 is SYDVKM. CDR3 length: 16 amino acids. In nucleotides, the CDR3 is TGTGCCAGCAGTACCCCACGACAGGGATCAGACTATGGCTACACCTTC. It codes for CASSTPRQGSDYGYTF.

The rearrangement links TRBV3-1 (or the pseudogene TRBV3-2) to TRBJ1-1, with D possibly being TRBD1 (5 bases). With 10 bases removed from V and 3 bases from J, the gap between germline ends came to 15 bases. This CDR3 has 13 amino acids. Germline V gene data show CDR1 as LGHDT and CDR2 as YNNKEL (reference sequence). CDR3 sequence: CAKPTGPDTEAFF. DNA for the CDR3: TGTGCCAAACCCACAGGACCCGACACTGAAGCTTTCTTT.

A note on this clone: A junction boundary mismatches the germline segment, possibly from a read error. V usage is TRBV7-7 and J usage is TRBJ2-2; weak D call: TRBD2 (6 bases). The V gene's germline CDR1 is SSHAT and CDR2 FNYEAQ (reference sequence). The length of the CDR3 is 17 residues. CDR3 sequence: CASSLAVEGGITGELFF. In nucleotides, the CDR3 is TGTGCTAGCAGCTTAGCAGTTGAGGGCGGGATCACCGGGGAGCTGTTTTTT.

The gene calls are TRBV18 and TRBJ1-2, with TRBD1 matching over 7 bases. The junction had 2 bases not matched to a gene; V was cut back by 3 bases and J by 4 bases. The germline V gene encodes CDR1 KGHSH and CDR2 LQKENI. This CDR3 is built from 13 residues. The CDR3 sequence is CASSPGQIYGYTF. The CDR3 coding sequence is TGTGCCAGCTCACCGGGACAGATCTATGGCTACACCTTC.

The chain combines TRBV2 with TRBJ2-7; 7 bases are shared with TRBD2. V shed 7 bases and J 1 base; nucleotides not matched to a gene: 16. Germline values: CDR1 SNHLY, CDR2 FYNNEI. This CDR3 comprises 17 residues. The CDR3 here is CASIDGTAAGDSYEQYF. CDR3 coding DNA: TGTGCCAGCATCGATGGGACGGCGGCGGGGGATTCCTACGAGCAGTACTTC. The full variable domain, in which reference TRBV2 and TRBJ2-7 provide the parts outside the CDR3, is EPEVTQTPSHQVTQMGQEVILRCVPISNHLYFYWYRQILGQKVEFLVSFYNNEISEKSEIFDDQFSVERPDGSNFTLKIRSTKLEDSAMYFCASIDGTAAGDSYEQYFGPGTRLTVT.

This clone is a singleton in its sample. The rearrangement uses TRBV27 and TRBJ2-5; D not certain. Trimming stripped 5 bases from V and 5 bases from J, with 9 bases between. Germline V lookup: CDR1 MNHEY, CDR2 SMNVEV (reference sequence). The length of the CDR3 is 12 residues. Written as DNA, the CDR3 is TGTGCCAGCAGTAGCCCATTCGAGACCCAGTACTTC. Translating it yields CASSSPFETQYF.